These 24 T cell receptor beta chains share one sample of origin, sequenced in a study of spatial heterogeneity in lung cancer. Whole-study results and caveats: The number of expanded tumor alpha and beta chains correlated with mutation number.

These receptors lack a known antigen. From the 5' RACE reads, TCRdb called clonotypes with MiXCR, one entry per CDR3 protein. The sample has 9,000 to 13,000 distinct CDR3 sequences; about 12% are singletons. Time point in this sample: sample taken at primary tumor resection. This specimen was lung tumor tissue, taken at surgery. The receptor set was obtained from a male donor with early-stage non-small cell lung cancer.

The CDR3 protein is CASGTGIVADTQYF. In DNA, the CDR3 is TGTGCCAGCGGGACAGGGATAGTCGCAGATACGCAGTATTTT. The chain is built from TRBV7-2 and TRBJ2-3; TRBD1 matches 9 bases. Looked up from germline, CDR1 is SGHTA and CDR2 is FQGNSA. The CDR3 extends over 14 amino acids. Trimming cost V 8 bases and J 4 bases; bases outside gene matches: 7.

This clonotype was seen ten or more times. The chain joins TRBV3-1 to TRBJ2-5, with 9 bases aligning to TRBD1. V shed 4 bases and J 5 bases; nucleotides not matched to a gene: 8. This CDR3 is 15 amino acids long. Germline CDR1 is LGHDT and CDR2 is YNNKEL (reference sequence). CDR3 DNA sequence: TGTGCCAGCAGCCCCTTCGACAGGGGGGTTGAGACCCAGTACTTC. The encoded protein is CASSPFDRGVETQYF.

The chain recombines TRBV4-2 with TRBJ2-2; tentatively, D is TRBD2 (6 bases). This CDR3 is built from 17 residues. Trimming pared 5 bases from V and 3 bases from J, leaving 19 bases between. Germline CDR1 reads LGHNA; CDR2 reads YNFKEQ. The CDR3 coding sequence is TGTGCCAGCAGCTTCTCATTCGGGACTGCAGACACCGGGGAGCTGTTTTTT. As protein: CASSFSFGTADTGELFF.

This chain uses TRBV20-1 with TRBJ2-3, with no clear D. With 3 bases removed from V and 1 base from J, the gap between germline ends came to 14 bases. CDR3 length equals 15 residues. The germline V gene encodes CDR1 DFQATT and CDR2 SNEGSKA (reference sequence). CDR3 in amino acids: CSASRSGGRTDTQYF. The CDR3 nucleotides are TGCAGTGCTAGTAGGTCTGGCGGCCGCACAGATACGCAGTATTTT.

This chain links TRBV20-1 with TRBJ2-1, with 10 bases fitting TRBD2. The trim removed 6 bases at V and 0 bases at J, leaving 8 bases unmatched. There are 16 residues in the CDR3. The germline V gene has CDR1 DFQATT and CDR2 SNEGSKA (reference sequence). This CDR3 reads CSAQRGGLSSYNEQFF. The DNA for the CDR3 is TGCAGTGCCCAGCGGGGGGGTCTGAGCTCCTACAATGAGCAGTTCTTC.

This clonotype came up a few times. This chain connects TRBV18 to TRBJ1-5; 7 bases are shared with TRBD1. The V gene's germline CDR1 is KGHSH and CDR2 LQKENI. The CDR3 extends over 14 amino acids. J gave up 2 bases and V 6 bases, and 4 bases lay outside the gene matches. The CDR3 nucleotides are TGTGCCAGCTCTTCTGACAGGGGCAATCAGCCCCAGCATTTT. Its translation is CASSSDRGNQPQHF.

In its sample, this clonotype was seen many times. The CDR3 is CASSLNSGGLNEQFF. The CDR3 DNA sequence: TGTGCCAGCAGCTTGAATAGCGGGGGCCTAAATGAGCAGTTCTTC. The chain employs TRBV11-2 and TRBJ2-1; 9 bases align to TRBD2. CDR3 length equals 15 residues. Germline V gene lookup returns CDR1 SGHAT and CDR2 FQNNGV. Losses at the gene ends were 3 bases for V and 7 bases for J; bases not matched to a gene: 7.

The CDR3, as DNA: TGTGCCAGCAGTGTAAGGACAGGGGGCTGGGACGAGCAGTACTTC. Encoded protein: CASSVRTGGWDEQYF. This chain links TRBV6-1 with TRBJ2-7; 11 nucleotides align to TRBD1. The CDR3 loop spans 15 amino acids. Losses at the gene ends were 4 bases for V and 5 bases for J; bases not matched to a gene: 7. Germline V lookup: CDR1 MNHNS, CDR2 SASEGT.

The chain combines TRBV7-2 with TRBJ1-6, with 7 nucleotides matching TRBD1. V shed 4 bases and J 9 bases; nucleotides not matched to a gene: 6. CDR3 size: 14 residues. Germline values: CDR1 SGHTA, CDR2 FQGNSA. CDR3 nucleotide sequence: TGTGCCAGCAGCTCGGACAGGACGAGTTCACCCCTCCACTTT. Protein: CASSSDRTSSPLHF.

This clonotype was observed a few times. V is TRBV29-1 and J is TRBJ1-2; D is possibly TRBD1 (6 bases). Germline loops: CDR1 SQVTM, CDR2 ANQGSEA. The germline V and J ends were trimmed by 4 bases and 5 bases, with 14 bases remaining between them. The length of the CDR3 is 13 residues. DNA of the CDR3: TGCAGCGTTGGAGCCCCACAGGGTTATGGCTACACCTTC. Protein product: CSVGAPQGYGYTF.

This clonotype has just a few counts. The chain is built from TRBV10-1 and TRBJ1-1, with 7 nucleotides matching TRBD1. V lost 5 bases and J lost 3; bases outside the gene matches: 33. CDR1 is WNHNN and CDR2 is SYGVQD in the germline V gene (reference sequence). CDR3 length equals 23 residues. The CDR3 spells CASSMKYRGPTSGTQSTDTEAFF. In DNA form, the CDR3 reads TGCGCCAGCAGTATGAAATACAGGGGACCTACCTCAGGGACTCAATCCACGGACACTGAAGCTTTCTTT.

The chain carries TRBV4-3 and TRBJ2-4; unclear D gene. Trimming took 8 bases from V and 3 from J, leaving 8 bases between them. The CDR3 extends over 12 amino acids. CDR1 LGHNA and CDR2 YSLEER come from the germline V gene. CDR3 nucleotide sequence: TGCGCCAGCTCGGCTGTCAAAAACATTCAGTACTTC. Residues: CASSAVKNIQYF.

This clonotype is labeled medium-sized (0.01 to 0.1%). The CDR3 sequence: CASSSYTGDNEQFF. Here the CDR3 DNA reads TGTGCCAGCAGTTCATATACAGGGGACAATGAGCAGTTCTTC. The chain couples TRBV28 to TRBJ2-1; TRBD1 aligns across 7 bases. The CDR3 contains 14 residues. Germline V CDR1 and CDR2: MDHEN, SYDVKM. Trimming cost V 4 bases and J 5 bases; bases outside gene matches: 5.

J is TRBJ2-1 and V is TRBV7-2, with a weak D call TRBD1 (5 bases). CDR1 is SGHTA and CDR2 is FQGNSA in the germline V gene. The CDR3 is 13 residues long. V was clipped by 0 bases and J by 7 bases, with 7 bases between them. The CDR3 loop reads CASSLAKGNEQFF. DNA for the CDR3: TGTGCCAGCAGCTTAGCGAAGGGGAATGAGCAGTTCTTC. The complete variable domain, with remaining parts taken from reference TRBV7-2 and TRBJ2-1, reads GAGVSQSPSNKVTEKGKDVELRCDPISGHTALYWYRQSLGQGLEFLIYFQGNSAPDKSGLPSDRFSAERTGGSVSTLTIQRTQQEDSAVYLCASSLAKGNEQFFGPGTRLTVL.

The V gene is TRBV7-9, the J gene TRBJ2-5; D uncertain. Trimming took off 5 bases at V and 7 bases at J, with 14 bases between the two ends. Germline V gene data show CDR1 as SEHNR and CDR2 as FQNEAQ (reference sequence). The length of the CDR3 is 13 residues. CDR3 in DNA: TGTGCCAGCAGCCCTGAAGATGTTCCGACCCAGTACTTC. Residues: CASSPEDVPTQYF.

The chain combines TRBV28 with TRBJ1-4; 7 nucleotides match TRBD1. The CDR3 loop spans 17 amino acids. Losses at the gene ends were 5 bases for V and 5 bases for J; bases not matched to a gene: 14. Germline V CDR1 and CDR2: MDHEN, SYDVKM. This chain's CDR3 is CASSLPGQLSLNEKLFF. For the CDR3, the DNA is TGTGCCAGCAGTCTGCCGGGACAGCTGAGTCTGAATGAAAAACTGTTTTTT.

This clonotype was observed many times. V is TRBV10-3 and J is TRBJ1-1, with TRBD1 as a possible D gene (6 bases). Germline V gene sequence: CDR1 ENHRY, CDR2 SYGVKD. The CDR3 extends over 13 amino acids. The ends were cut back, 7 bases at V and 8 bases at J, with 17 bases in the middle. CDR3 bases: TGTGCCATCAAGACAGGAGGCCCGCAGGAAGCTTTCTTT. This encodes CAIKTGGPQEAFF.

This clonotype has a count of ten or more. The chain employs TRBV5-6 and TRBJ2-1, with D hard to call. The germline V gene encodes CDR1 SGHDT and CDR2 YYEEEE. There are 12 residues in the CDR3. V lost 6 bases to trimming and J lost 8 bases, with 12 bases between them. Here the CDR3 reads CASTAFGHEQFF. CDR3 coding DNA: TGTGCCAGCACAGCTTTTGGGCATGAGCAGTTCTTC.

The chain employs TRBV2 and TRBJ1-6; 10 bases fit TRBD1. Germline values: CDR1 SNHLY, CDR2 FYNNEI. Trimming removed 7 bases from V and 9 bases from J; junction bases left unmatched: 6. The CDR3 contains 14 residues. The CDR3 DNA reads as TGTGCCAGCACCGGGACAGGGGCGGGTTCACCCCTCCACTTT. It yields the protein CASTGTGAGSPLHF.

CDR3 coding DNA: TGTGCCAGCAGTTTAAGTGAGCCCGGGAGCTCCTACAATGAGCAGTTCTTC. Residues: CASSLSEPGSSYNEQFF. V is TRBV28 and J is TRBJ2-1; tentatively, D is TRBD2 (6 bases). The CDR3 is 17 residues long. Trimming took off 2 bases at V and 0 bases at J, with 14 bases between the two ends. Looked up from germline, CDR1 is MDHEN and CDR2 is SYDVKM.

This clonotype was seen a handful of times. The chain joins TRBV5-5 to TRBJ2-3, with 16 bases fitting TRBD2. This CDR3 comprises 17 residues. V dropped 4 bases and J dropped 6; count of bases not matched to a gene: 8. Germline CDR1 and CDR2: SGHKS and YYEKEE (reference sequence). The CDR3 spells CASSPSGTSGGADTQYF. As DNA, the CDR3 is TGTGCCAGCAGCCCTTCCGGGACTAGCGGGGGGGCGGATACGCAGTATTTT. The full variable domain, in which reference TRBV5-5 and TRBJ2-3 provide the parts outside the CDR3, is DAGVTQSPTHLIKTRGQQVTLRCSPISGHKSVSWYQQVLGQGPQFIFQYYEKEERGRGNFPDRFSARQFPNYSSELNVNALLLGDSALYLCASSPSGTSGGADTQYFGPGTRLTVL.

This clonotype was counted only a few times. The chain employs TRBV19 and TRBJ2-3; no clear D. Trimming stripped 1 base from V and 3 bases from J, with 8 bases between. Germline lookup yields CDR1 LNHDA and CDR2 SQIVND (reference sequence). The length of the CDR3 is 14 residues. The CDR3 is CASSIGTDTDTQYF. CDR3 bases: TGTGCCAGTAGTATAGGCACCGATACAGATACGCAGTATTTT. Full variable domain (remainder filled in from reference TRBV19 and TRBJ2-3): DGGITQSPKYLFRKEGQNVTLSCEQNLNHDAMYWYRQDPGQGLRLIYYSQIVNDFQKGDIAEGYSVSREKKESFPLTVTSAQKNPTAFYLCASSIGTDTDTQYFGPGTRLTVL.

This clonotype was observed a handful of times. The chain has TRBV28 and TRBJ2-3; tentatively, D is TRBD1 or TRBD2 (5 bases each). CDR3 size: 14 residues. V was shortened by 7 bases and J by 2 bases, with 13 bases between the two germline ends. The germline V gene has CDR1 MDHEN and CDR2 SYDVKM. The CDR3 region is CASKDGAITDTQYF. The CDR3 DNA is TGTGCCAGCAAGGACGGGGCTATCACAGATACGCAGTATTTT.

The sample holds one count of this clonotype. One base away lies a much larger clone, so this may be a sequencing read error. The rearrangement links TRBV11-2 to TRBJ2-5, with D uncertain. This CDR3 comprises 16 residues. Germline V gene sequence: CDR1 SGHAT, CDR2 FQNNGV. V was trimmed by 0 bases and J by 4 bases, leaving 15 bases between them. CDR3 protein: CASSLEGWGLGETQYF. CDR3 DNA: TGTGCCAGCAGCTTAGAAGGTTGGGGTCTTGGAGAGACCCAGTACTTC.